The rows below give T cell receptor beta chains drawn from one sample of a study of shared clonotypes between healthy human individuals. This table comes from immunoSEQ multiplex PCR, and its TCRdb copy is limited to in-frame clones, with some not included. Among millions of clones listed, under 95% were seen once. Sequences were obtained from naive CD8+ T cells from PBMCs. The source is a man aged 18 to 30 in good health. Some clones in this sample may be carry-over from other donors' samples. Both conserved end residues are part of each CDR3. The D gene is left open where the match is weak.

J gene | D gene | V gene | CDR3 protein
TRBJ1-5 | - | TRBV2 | CASRAGGLMGQPQHF
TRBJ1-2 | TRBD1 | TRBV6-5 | CASSYSQGAYGYTF
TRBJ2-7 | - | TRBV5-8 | CASSLEGSSYEQYF
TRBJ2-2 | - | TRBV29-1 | CSVALPPGELFF
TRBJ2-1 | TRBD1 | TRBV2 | CASSGDRKSSYNEQFF
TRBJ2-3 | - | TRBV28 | CASKLDSSTDTQYF
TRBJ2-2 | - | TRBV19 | CASRQSPGTGELFF
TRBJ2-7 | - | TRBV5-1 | CASSLDAGSYEQYF
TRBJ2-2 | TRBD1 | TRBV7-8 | CASSPGTGGNGELFF
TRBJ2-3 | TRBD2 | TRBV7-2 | CASSPVAGHTDTQYF
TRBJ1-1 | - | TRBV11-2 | CASSLERDGIKSEAFF
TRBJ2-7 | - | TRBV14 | CASSTTPGDGQYF
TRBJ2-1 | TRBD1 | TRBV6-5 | CASSRLRSGGDEQFF
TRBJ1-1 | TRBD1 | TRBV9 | CASSVGQGETFF
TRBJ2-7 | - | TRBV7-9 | CASSLAAGPSYEQYF
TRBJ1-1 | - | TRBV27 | CASSLNRLNTEAFF
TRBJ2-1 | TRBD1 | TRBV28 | CASSHTPHRGNEQFF
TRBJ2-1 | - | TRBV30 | CAWSVSSTDEQFF
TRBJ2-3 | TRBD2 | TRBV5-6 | CASSWSGRTLADTQYF
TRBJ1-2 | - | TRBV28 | CASRARGAYGYTF
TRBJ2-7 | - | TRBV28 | CASNDSKGPYEQYF
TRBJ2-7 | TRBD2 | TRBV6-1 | CASSEWVGRERDYEQYF